The 2 T cell receptor beta chains below were found in one sample sequenced in a study of blood T cell repertoires in COVID-19. Generated by immunoSEQ multiplex PCR, the TCRdb table keeps only in-frame clones and is missing some. The sample gives roughly 74,000 clones, around four fifths of which show up once; 36% is in the top ten. Sequencing input: peripheral blood. These receptor sequences come from a man between 65 and 85 years old with acute or convalescent COVID-19.

The chain couples TRBV27 to TRBJ2-1, with D possibly matching TRBD1 (6 bases). V was clipped by 3 bases and J by 0 bases, with 9 bases between them. The germline V gene has CDR1 MNHEY and CDR2 SMNVEV (reference sequence). This CDR3 has 15 amino acids. CDR3 DNA sequence: TGTGCCAGCAGTTTTGGACAGAGCTCCTACAATGAGCAGTTCTTC. It yields the protein CASSFGQSSYNEQFF.

This chain connects TRBV10-3 to TRBJ2-1; 14 nucleotides agree with TRBD2. CDR3 length: 14 amino acids. The trim removed 8 bases at V and 9 bases at J, leaving 6 bases unmatched. Germline CDR1 ENHRY, CDR2 SYGVKD. For the CDR3, the DNA is TGTGCCATCCAGGGACTAGCGGGAGAGGGTGAGCAGTTCTTC. It yields the protein CAIQGLAGEGEQFF.